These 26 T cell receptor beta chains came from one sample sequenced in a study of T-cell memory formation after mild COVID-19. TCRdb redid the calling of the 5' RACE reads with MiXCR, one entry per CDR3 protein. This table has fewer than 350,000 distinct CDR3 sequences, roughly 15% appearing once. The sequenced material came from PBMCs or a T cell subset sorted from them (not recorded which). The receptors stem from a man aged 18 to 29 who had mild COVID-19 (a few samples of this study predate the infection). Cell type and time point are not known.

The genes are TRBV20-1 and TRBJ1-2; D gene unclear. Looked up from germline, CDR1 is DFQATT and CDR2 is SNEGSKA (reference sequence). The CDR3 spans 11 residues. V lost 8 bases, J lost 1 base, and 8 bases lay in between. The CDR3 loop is CSTSSNYGYTF. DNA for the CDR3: TGCAGTACCAGCAGTAACTATGGCTACACCTTC.

CDR3 in DNA: TGCAGTGCTGCTGGGGGTTGGAGCAATCAGCCCCAGCATTTT. Its translation: CSAAGGWSNQPQHF. This rearrangement joins TRBV20-1 to TRBJ1-5, with D perhaps matching TRBD1 (5 bases). This CDR3 has 14 amino acids. The V end lost 5 bases, the J end lost 1 base, and 12 bases lay between the germline ends. The germline V gene encodes CDR1 DFQATT and CDR2 SNEGSKA (reference sequence).

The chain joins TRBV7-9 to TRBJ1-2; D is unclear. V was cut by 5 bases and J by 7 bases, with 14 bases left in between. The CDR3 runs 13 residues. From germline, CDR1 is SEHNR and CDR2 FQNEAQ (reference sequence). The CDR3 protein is CASSPSQAIGYTF. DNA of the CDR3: TGTGCCAGCAGCCCATCCCAGGCAATTGGCTACACCTTC.

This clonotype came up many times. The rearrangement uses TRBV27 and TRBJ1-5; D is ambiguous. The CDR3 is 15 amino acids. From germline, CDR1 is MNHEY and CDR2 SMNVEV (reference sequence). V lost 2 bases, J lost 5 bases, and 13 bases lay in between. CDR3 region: CASSLRYRGDQPQHF. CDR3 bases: TGTGCCAGCAGTTTACGATATCGTGGAGATCAGCCCCAGCATTTT.

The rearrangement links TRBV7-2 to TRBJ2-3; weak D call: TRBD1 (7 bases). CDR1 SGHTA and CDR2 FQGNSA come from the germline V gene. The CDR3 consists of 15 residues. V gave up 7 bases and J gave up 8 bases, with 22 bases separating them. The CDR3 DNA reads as TGTGCCAGCACCCCAGGGGGGAGGACTTTCGTTACGCAGTATTTT. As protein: CASTPGGRTFVTQYF.

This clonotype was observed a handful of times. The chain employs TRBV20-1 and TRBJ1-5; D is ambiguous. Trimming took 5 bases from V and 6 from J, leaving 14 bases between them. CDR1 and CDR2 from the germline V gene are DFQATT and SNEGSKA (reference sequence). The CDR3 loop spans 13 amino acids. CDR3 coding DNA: TGCAGTGCTTCTGAGGATCCCGGTCAGCCCCAGCATTTT. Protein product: CSASEDPGQPQHF.

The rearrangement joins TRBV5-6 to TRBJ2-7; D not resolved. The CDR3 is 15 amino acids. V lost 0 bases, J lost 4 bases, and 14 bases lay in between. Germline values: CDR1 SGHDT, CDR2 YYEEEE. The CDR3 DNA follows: TGTGCCAGCAGCTTGGCCGCTGGCCGGAATTACGAGCAGTACTTC. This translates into CASSLAAGRNYEQYF.

The CDR3 DNA reads TGTGCCAGCAGCTTATCCTCAGACAGGGGGTCCTACGAGCAGTACTTC. Encoded protein: CASSLSSDRGSYEQYF. This chain joins TRBV7-6 and TRBJ2-7; 9 nucleotides line up with TRBD1. The length of the CDR3 is 16 residues. V shed 2 bases and J 1 base; nucleotides not matched to a gene: 6. Germline values: CDR1 SGHVS, CDR2 FNYEAQ.

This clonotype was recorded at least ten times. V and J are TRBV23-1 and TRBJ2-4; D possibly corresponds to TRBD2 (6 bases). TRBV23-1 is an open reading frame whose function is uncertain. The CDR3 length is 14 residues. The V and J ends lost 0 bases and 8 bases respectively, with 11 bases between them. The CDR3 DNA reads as TGCGCCAGCAGTCAATCCGGGGGTGGTTACATTCAGTACTTC. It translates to CASSQSGGGYIQYF.

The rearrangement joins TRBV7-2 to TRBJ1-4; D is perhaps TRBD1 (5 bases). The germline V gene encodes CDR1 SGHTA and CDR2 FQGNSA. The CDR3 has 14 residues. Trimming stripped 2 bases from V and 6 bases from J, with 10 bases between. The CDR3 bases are TGTGCCAGCAGCTTACGGGGCGGGGATGAAAAACTGTTTTTT. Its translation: CASSLRGGDEKLFF.

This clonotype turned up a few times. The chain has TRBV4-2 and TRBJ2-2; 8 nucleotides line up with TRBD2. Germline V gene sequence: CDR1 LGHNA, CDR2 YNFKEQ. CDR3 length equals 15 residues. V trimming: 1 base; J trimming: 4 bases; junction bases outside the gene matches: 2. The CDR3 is CASSQAGGPTGELFF. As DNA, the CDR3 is TGTGCCAGCAGCCAAGCGGGGGGGCCCACCGGGGAGCTGTTTTTT.

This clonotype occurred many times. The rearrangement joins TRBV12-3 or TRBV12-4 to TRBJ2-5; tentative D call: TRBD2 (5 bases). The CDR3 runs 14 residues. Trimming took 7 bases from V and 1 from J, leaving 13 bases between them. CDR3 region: CASNTAGLQETQYF. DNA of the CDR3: TGTGCCAGCAACACTGCTGGACTCCAAGAGACCCAGTACTTC.

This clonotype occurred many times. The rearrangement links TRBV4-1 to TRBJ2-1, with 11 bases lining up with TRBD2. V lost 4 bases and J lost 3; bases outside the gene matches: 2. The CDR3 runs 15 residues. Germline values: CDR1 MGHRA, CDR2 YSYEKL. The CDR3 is CASSRGLAGYNEQFF. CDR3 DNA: TGCGCCAGCAGCCGCGGACTAGCGGGCTACAATGAGCAGTTCTTC.

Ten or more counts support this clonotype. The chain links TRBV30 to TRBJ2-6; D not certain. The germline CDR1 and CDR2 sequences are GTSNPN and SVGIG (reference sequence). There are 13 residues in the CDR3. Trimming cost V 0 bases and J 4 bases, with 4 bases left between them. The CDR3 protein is CAWSVQGANVLTF. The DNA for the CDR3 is TGTGCCTGGAGTGTTCAGGGGGCCAACGTCCTGACTTTC.

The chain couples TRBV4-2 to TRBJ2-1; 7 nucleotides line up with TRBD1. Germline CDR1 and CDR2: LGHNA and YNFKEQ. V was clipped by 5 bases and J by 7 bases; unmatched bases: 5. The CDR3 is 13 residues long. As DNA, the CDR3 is TGTGCCAGCAGCAATGCAGGGGGAAATGAGCAGTTCTTC. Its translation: CASSNAGGNEQFF.

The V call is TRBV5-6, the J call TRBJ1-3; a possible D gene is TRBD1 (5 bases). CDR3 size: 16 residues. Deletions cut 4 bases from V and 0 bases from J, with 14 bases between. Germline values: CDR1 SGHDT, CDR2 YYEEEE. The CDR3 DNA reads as TGTGCCAGCAGCCGACCCGGGGCGGACTCTGGAAACACCATATATTTT. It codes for CASSRPGADSGNTIYF.

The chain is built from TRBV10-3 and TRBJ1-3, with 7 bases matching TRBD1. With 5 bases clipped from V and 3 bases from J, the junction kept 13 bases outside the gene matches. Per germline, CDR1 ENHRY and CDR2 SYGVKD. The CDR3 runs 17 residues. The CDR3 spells CAISSTGSLGNGNTIYF. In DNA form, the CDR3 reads TGTGCCATCAGTTCGACAGGGTCTCTTGGGAATGGAAACACCATATATTTT.

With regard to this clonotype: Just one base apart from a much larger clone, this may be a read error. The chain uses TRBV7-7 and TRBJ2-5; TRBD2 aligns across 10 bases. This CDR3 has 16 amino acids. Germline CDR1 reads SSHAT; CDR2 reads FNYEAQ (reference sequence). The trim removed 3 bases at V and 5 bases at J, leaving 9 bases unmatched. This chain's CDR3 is CASSFGRAGGPETQYF. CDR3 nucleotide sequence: TGTGCCAGCAGCTTCGGACGAGCGGGGGGGCCGGAGACCCAGTACTTC.

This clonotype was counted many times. CDR3 bases: TGTGCCAGCAGCCGACGACTAGCGGGGACGACGTACCAAGAGACCCAGTACTTC. This sequence encodes CASSRRLAGTTYQETQYF. The chain couples TRBV4-2 to TRBJ2-5; 11 nucleotides line up with TRBD2. The CDR3 runs to 18 residues. V was pared by 4 bases and J by 0 bases, with 10 bases of the junction left unmatched. Germline CDR1 is LGHNA and CDR2 is YNFKEQ.

The CDR3 DNA reads TGTGCCAGCAGCTCGAGCGGTTTCCTTTTGTGGACCTTC. Protein product: CASSSSGFLLWTF. The J gene is TRBJ1-2, the V gene TRBV7-8; D ambiguous. The CDR3 is 13 residues long. Trimming shortened V by 4 bases and J by 14 bases, and 20 bases separated the two germline ends. Germline CDR1 and CDR2: SGHVS and FQNEAQ.

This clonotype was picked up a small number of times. CDR3 loop: CATSDLRGMDGYTF. DNA for the CDR3: TGTGCCACCAGTGATTTAAGGGGCATGGATGGCTACACCTTC. The chain recombines TRBV24-1 with TRBJ1-2; possibly TRBD1 for D (5 bases). Trimming shortened V by 1 base and J by 6 bases, and 11 bases separated the two germline ends. Germline-derived CDR1 and CDR2 are KGHDR and SFDVKD. This CDR3 has 14 amino acids.

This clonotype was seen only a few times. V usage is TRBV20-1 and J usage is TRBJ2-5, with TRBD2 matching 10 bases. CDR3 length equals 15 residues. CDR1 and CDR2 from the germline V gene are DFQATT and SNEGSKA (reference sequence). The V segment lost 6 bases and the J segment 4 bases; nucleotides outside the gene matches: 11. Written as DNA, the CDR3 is TGCAGTGCGTACGAGCGGGAGGGCCCGTTAGAGACCCAGTACTTC. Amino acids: CSAYEREGPLETQYF.

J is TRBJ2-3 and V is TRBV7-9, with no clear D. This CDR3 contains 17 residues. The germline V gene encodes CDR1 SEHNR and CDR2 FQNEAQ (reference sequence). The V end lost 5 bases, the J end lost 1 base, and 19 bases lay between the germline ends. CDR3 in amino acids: CASSIHKPQVGTDTQYF. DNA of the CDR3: TGTGCCAGCAGCATCCACAAGCCCCAGGTGGGCACAGATACGCAGTATTTT. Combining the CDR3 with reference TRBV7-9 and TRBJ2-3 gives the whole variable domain DTGVSQNPRHKITKRGQNVTFRCDPISEHNRLYWYRQTLGQGPEFLTYFQNEAQLEKSRLLSDRFSAERPKGSFSTLEIQRTEQGDSAMYLCASSIHKPQVGTDTQYFGPGTRLTVL.

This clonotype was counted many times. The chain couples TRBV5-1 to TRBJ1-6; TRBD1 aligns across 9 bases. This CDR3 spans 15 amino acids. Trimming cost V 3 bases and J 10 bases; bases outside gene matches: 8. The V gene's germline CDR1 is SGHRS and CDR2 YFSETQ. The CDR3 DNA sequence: TGCGCCAGCAGCTCAGGACAGGGGCGGGAATCACCCCTCCACTTT. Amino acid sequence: CASSSGQGRESPLHF. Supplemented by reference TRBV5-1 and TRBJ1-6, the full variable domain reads KAGVTQTPRYLIKTRGQQVTLSCSPISGHRSVSWYQQTPGQGLQFLFEYFSETQRNKGNFPGRFSGRQFSNSRSEMNVSTLELGDSALYLCASSSGQGRESPLHFGNGTRLTVT.

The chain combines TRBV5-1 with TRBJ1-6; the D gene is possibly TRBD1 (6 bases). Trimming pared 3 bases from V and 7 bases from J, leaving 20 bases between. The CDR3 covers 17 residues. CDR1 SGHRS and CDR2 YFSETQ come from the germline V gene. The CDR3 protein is CASSWGPSVGWNSPLHF. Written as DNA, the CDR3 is TGCGCCAGCAGCTGGGGGCCCTCCGTGGGTTGGAATTCACCCCTCCACTTT.

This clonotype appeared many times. CDR3 nucleotide sequence: TGCGCCAGCAGCTTGATCGCACCCCAAGAAACCTACGAGCAGTACTTC. The encoded protein is CASSLIAPQETYEQYF. The J gene is TRBJ2-7, the V gene TRBV5-1; no definite D call. V was cut by 1 base and J by 2 bases, with 16 bases left in between. The CDR3 length is 16 residues. Per germline, CDR1 SGHRS and CDR2 YFSETQ.